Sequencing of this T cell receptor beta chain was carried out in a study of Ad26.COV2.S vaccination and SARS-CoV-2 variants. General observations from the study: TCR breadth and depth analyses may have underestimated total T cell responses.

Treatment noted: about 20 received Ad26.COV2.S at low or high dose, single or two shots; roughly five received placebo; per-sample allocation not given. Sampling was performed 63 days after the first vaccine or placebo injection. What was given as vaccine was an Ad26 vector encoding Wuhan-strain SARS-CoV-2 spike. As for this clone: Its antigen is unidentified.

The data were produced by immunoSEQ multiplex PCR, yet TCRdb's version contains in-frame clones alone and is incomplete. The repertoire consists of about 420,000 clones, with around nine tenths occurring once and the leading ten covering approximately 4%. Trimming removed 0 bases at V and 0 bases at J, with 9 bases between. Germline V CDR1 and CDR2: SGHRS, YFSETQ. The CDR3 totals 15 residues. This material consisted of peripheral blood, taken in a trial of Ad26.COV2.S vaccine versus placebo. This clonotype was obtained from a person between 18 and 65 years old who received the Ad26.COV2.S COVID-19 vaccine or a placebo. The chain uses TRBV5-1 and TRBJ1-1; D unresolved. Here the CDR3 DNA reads TGCGCCAGCAGCTTGGAGGCCGGGTTGAACACTGAAGCTTTCTTT. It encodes CASSLEAGLNTEAFF.